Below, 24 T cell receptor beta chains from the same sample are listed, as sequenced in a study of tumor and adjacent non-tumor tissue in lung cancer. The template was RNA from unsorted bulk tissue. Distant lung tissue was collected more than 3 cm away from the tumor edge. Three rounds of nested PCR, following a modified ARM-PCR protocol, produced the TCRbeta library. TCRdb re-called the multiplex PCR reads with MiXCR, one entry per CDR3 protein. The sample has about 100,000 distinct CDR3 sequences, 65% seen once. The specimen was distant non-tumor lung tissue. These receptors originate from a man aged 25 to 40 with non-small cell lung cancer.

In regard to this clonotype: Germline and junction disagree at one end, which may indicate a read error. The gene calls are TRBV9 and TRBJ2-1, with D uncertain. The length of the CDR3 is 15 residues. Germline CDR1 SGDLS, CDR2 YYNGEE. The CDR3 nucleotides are TGTACCAGCAGCGTAGACTCCCTTAAGGGTTCAGAGCAGTTCTTC. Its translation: CTSSVDSLKGSEQFF.

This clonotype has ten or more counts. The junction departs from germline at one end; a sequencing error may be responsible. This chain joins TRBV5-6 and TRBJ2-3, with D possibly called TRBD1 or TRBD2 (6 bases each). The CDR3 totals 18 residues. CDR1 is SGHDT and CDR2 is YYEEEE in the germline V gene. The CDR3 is CASSPRGSGGTSTDTQCF. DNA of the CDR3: TGTGCCAGCAGCCCCAGAGGGAGTGGGGGCACTAGCACAGATACGCAGTGTTTT.

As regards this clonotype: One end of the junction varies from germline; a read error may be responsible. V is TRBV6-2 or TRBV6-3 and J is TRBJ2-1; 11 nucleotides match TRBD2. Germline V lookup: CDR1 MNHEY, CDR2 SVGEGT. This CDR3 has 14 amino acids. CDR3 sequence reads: CASSISGGAHGQLF. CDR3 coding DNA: TGTGCCAGCAGCATTAGCGGGGGGGCTCACGGCCAGTTGTTC.

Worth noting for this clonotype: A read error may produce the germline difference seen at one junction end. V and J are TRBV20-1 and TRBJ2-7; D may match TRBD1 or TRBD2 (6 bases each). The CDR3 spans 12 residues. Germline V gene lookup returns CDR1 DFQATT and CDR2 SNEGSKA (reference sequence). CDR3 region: CSAQGGTYDQYF. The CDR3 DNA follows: TGCAGTGCGCAAGGGGGGACCTACGACCAGTACTTC.

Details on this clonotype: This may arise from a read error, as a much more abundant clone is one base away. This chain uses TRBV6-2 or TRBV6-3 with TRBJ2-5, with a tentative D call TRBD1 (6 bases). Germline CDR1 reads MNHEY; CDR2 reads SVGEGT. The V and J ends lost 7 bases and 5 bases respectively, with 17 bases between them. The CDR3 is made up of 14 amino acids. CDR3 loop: CASKRSVGAETQYF. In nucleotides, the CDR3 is TGTGCCAGCAAGAGAAGCGTGGGGGCGGAGACCCAGTACTTC.

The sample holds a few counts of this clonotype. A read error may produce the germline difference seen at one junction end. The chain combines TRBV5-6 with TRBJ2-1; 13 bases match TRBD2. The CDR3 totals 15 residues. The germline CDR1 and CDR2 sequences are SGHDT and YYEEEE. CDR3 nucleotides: TGTACCAGCAGCCCACTAGCGGGAGGGCGGAATGAGCAGTTCTTC. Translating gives CTSSPLAGGRNEQFF. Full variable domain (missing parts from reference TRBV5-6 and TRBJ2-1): DAGVTQSPTHLIKTRGQQVTLRCSPKSGHDTVSWYQQALGQGPQFIFQYYEEEERQRGNFPDRFSGHQFPNYSSELNVNALLLGDSALYLCTSSPLAGGRNEQFFGPGTRLTVL.

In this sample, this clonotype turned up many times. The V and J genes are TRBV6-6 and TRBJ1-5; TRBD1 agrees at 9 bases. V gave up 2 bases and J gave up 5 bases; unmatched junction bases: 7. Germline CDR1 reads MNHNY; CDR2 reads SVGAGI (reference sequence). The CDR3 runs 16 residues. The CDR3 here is CASSYTGGVMYQPQHF. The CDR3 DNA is TGTGCCAGCAGTTACACAGGGGGCGTAATGTATCAGCCCCAGCATTTT.

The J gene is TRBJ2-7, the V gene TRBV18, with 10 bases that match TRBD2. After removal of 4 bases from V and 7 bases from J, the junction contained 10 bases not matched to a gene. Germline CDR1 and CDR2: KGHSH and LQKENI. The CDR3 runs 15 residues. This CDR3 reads CASSQKTSGMGEQYF. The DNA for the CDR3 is TGTGCCAGCTCACAAAAAACTAGCGGGATGGGGGAGCAGTACTTC.

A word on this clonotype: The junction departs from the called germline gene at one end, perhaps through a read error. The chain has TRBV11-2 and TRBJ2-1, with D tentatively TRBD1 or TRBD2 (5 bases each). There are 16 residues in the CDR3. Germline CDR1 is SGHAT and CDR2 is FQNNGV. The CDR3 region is CASSSLVTGPSNEQSF. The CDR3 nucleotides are TGTGCCAGCAGCTCGCTCGTAACGGGGCCTTCCAATGAGCAGTCCTTC.

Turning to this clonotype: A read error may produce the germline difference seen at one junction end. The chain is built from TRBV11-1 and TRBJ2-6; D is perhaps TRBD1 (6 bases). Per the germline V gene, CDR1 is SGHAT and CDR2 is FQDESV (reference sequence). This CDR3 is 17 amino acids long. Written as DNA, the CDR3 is TGTGCTAGCAGCGGCATACAGGGATACTCTGGGGCCAACGTCCTGACTTTC. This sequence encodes CASSGIQGYSGANVLTF.

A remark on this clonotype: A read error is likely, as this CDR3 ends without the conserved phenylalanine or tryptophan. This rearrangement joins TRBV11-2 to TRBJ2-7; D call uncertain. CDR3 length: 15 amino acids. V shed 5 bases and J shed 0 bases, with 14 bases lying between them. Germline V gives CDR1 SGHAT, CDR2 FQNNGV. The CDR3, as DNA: TGTGCCAGCAGCCCGGTGGATAGGGCCTCCTACGAGCAGTACCTC. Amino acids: CASSPVDRASYEQYL.

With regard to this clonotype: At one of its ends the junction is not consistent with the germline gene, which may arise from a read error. The CDR3 reads CCARPDGKETQYF. Written as DNA, the CDR3 is TGCTGTGCTAGACCCGACGGCAAAGAGACCCAGTACTTC. The chain carries TRBV20-1 and TRBJ2-5; D is undetermined. Germline assignment: CDR1 DFQATT and CDR2 SNEGSKA (reference sequence). This CDR3 comprises 13 residues.

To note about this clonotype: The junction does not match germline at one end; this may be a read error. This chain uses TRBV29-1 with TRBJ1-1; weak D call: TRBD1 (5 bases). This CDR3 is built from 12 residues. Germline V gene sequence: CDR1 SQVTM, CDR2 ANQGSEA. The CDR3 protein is CSAAWQDIEAFF. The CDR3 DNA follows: TGTAGCGCTGCATGGCAGGACATTGAAGCTTTCTTT.

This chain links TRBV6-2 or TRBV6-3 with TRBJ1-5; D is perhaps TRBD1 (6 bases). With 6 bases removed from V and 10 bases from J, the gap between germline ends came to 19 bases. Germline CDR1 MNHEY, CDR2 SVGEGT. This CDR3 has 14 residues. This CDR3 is CASSSGPGQQPQHF. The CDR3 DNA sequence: TGTGCCAGCAGCTCAGGACCGGGACAACAACCCCAGCATTTT.

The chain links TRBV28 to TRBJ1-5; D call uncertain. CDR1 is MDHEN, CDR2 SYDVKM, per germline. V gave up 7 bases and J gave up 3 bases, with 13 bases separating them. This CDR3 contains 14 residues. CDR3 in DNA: TGTGCCAGCATGGTGGATAGATACAATCAGCCCCAGCATTTT. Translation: CASMVDRYNQPQHF.

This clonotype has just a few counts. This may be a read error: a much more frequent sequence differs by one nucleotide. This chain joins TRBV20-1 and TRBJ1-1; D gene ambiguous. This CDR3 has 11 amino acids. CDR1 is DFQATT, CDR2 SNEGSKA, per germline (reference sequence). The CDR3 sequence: CSVRDQARAFF. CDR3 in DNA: TGCAGTGTTAGAGACCAGGCTCGGGCTTTCTTT.

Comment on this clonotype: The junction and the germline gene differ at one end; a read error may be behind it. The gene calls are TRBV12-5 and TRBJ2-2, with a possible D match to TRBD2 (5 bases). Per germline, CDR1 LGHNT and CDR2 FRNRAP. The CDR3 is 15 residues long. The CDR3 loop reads CAGGTTDWNTGELFF. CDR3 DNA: TGTGCTGGTGGTACTACGGACTGGAACACCGGGGAGCTGTTTTTC. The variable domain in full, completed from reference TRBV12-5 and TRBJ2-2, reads DARVTQTPRHKVTEMGQEVTMRCQPILGHNTVFWYRQTMMQGLELLAYFRNRAPLDDSGMPKDRFSAEMPDATLATLKIQPSEPRDSAVYFCAGGTTDWNTGELFFGEGSRLTVL.

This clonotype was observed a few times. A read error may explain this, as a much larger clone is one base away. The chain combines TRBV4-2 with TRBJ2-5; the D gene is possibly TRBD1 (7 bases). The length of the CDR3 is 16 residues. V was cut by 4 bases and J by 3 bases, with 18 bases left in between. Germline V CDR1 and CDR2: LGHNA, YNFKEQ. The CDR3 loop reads CASSLRQGGPEETQYF. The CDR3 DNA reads TGTGCCAGCAGCCTAAGGCAGGGGGGCCCTGAAGAGACCCAGTACTTC.

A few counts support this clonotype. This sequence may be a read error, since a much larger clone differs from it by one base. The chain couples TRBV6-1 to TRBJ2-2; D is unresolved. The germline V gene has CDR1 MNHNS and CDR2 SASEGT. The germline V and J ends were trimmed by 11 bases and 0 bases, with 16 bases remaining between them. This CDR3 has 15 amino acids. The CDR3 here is CAGFTCSANTGELFF. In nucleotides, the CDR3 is TGTGCCGGGTTTACCTGCAGCGCGAACACCGGGGAGCTGTTTTTT.

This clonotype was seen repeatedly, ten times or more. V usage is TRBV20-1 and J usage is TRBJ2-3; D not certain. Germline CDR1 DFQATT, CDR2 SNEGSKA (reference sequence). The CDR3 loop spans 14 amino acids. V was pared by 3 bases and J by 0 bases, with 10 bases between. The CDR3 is CSASDGASTDTQYF. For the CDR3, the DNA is TGCAGTGCTAGCGACGGAGCGAGCACAGATACGCAGTATTTT.

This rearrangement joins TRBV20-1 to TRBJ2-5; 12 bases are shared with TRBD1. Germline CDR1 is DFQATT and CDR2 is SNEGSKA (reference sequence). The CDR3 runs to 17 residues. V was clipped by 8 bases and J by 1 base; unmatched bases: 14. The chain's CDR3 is CSITGTGGRRSQETQYF. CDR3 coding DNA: TGCAGTATCACCGGGACAGGGGGCCGGAGGAGCCAAGAGACCCAGTACTTC.

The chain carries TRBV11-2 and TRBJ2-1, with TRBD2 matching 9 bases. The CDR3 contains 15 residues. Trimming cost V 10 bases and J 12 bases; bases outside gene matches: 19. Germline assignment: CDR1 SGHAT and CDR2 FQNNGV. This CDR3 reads CANSLILAGIDGQFF. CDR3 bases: TGTGCCAACAGTTTAATCCTAGCGGGGATTGACGGGCAGTTCTTC.

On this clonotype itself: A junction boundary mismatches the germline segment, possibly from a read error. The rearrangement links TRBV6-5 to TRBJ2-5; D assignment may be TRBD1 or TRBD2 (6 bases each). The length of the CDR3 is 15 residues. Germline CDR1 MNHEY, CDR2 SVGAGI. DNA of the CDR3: TGTGCCAGCCGTTACTCGAAGGGGGGAGGAAGGACCCAGTACTTC. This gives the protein CASRYSKGGGRTQYF.

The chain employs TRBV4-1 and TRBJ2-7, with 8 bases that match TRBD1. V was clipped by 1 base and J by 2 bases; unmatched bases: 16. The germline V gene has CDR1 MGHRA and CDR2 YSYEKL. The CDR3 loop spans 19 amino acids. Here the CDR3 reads CASSQGEAGGMGETYEQYF. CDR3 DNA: TGCGCCAGCAGCCAAGGGGAGGCAGGGGGCATGGGGGAAACCTACGAGCAGTACTTC.